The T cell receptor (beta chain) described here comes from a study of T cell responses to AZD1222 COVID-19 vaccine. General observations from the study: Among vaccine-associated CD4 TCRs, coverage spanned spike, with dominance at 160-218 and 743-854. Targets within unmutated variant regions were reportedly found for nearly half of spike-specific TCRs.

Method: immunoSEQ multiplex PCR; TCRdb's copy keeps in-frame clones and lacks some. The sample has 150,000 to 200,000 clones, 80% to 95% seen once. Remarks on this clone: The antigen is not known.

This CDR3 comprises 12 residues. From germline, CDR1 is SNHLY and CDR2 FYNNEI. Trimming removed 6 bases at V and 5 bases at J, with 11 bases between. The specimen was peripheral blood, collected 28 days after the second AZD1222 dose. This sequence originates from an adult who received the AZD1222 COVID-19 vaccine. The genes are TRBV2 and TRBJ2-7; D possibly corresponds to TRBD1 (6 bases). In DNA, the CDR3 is TGTGCCAGCAGCACAGGGTCAAACGAGCAGTACTTC. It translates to CASSTGSNEQYF. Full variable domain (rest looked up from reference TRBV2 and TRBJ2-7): EPEVTQTPSHQVTQMGQEVILRCVPISNHLYFYWYRQILGQKVEFLVSFYNNEISEKSEIFDDQFSVERPDGSNFTLKIRSTKLEDSAMYFCASSTGSNEQYFGPGTRLTVT.